This TCR beta chain was identified during a study of shared clonotypes between healthy human individuals. Data came from immunoSEQ multiplex PCR; TCRdb stores just in-frame clones and leaves some out. The sample contains around 320,000 clones, roughly 87% of which appear only once. CDR1 is SGDLS and CDR2 is YYNGEE in the germline V gene. V shed 1 base, J shed 8 bases, and the junction held 9 bases outside the gene matches. The CDR3 has 15 residues. On this clone itself: Antigen: not known.

Regarding the study as a whole: Sharing across four donors was seen in 4% to 5.5% of naive CD4 clonotypes. The donor pool, a small one, limited the genetic and exposure-history diversity represented.

The specimen sequenced was memory CD8+ T cells sorted from blood. Stated subset: CD45RO+ cells pooled with CCR7-negative TemRA cells. V and J are TRBV9 and TRBJ2-1, with 7 nucleotides matching TRBD1. The receptor's source is a man between 18 and 35 years old in good health. The CDR3 nucleotides are TGTGCCAGCAGCGTATCGGCAGACACAGGGGATGAGCAGTTCTTC. Residues: CASSVSADTGDEQFF.